This T cell receptor beta chain derives from a study of blood T cell repertoires in COVID-19. Study details: Spain, Italy and the United States supplied samples that represented acute and convalescent COVID-19. Nucleic acid was either cDNA or gDNA, and it came from T cells, B-cell-depleted T cells, or PBMCs.

Per the original data handling: Counts of nucleated cells, estimated from reference gene primer amplification, were obtained. TCRdb's table, derived via immunoSEQ multiplex PCR, lists solely in-frame clones and lacks some. V, J and clone size are taken as reported in that table, and D and trimming were inferred from the DNA itself. Of about 230,000 clones listed, 86% are singletons. The CDR3 totals 14 residues. The germline CDR1 and CDR2 sequences are SQVTM and ANQGSEA. Germline trimming cut 4 bases from V and 3 bases from J; bases unmatched to any gene: 5. Enrolled during active infection, Seattle patients were then followed longitudinally.

J is TRBJ1-1 and V is TRBV29-1; TRBD1 aligns across 10 bases. Material: peripheral blood. The sequence was collected from a man aged 50-59 years with COVID-19, enrolled during active disease. CDR3 sequence reads: CSVGQGASDTEAFF. The CDR3 bases are TGCAGCGTTGGACAGGGGGCTTCTGACACTGAAGCTTTCTTT. Full variable domain (missing parts from reference TRBV29-1 and TRBJ1-1): SAVISQKPSRDICQRGTSLTIQCQVDSQVTMMFWYRQQPGQSLTLIATANQGSEATYESGFVIDKFPISRPNLTFSTLTVSNMSPEDSSIYLCSVGQGASDTEAFFGQGTRLTVV.